The 16 T cell receptor beta chains below all came from one sample that was sequenced in a study of blood T cell repertoires in COVID-19. Generated by immunoSEQ multiplex PCR, the TCRdb table keeps only in-frame clones and is missing some. The data hold fewer than 250,000 clones, with 90% to 95% observed a single time. Specimen: peripheral blood. These receptors originate from a man aged 25 to 40 with acute or convalescent COVID-19.

The V gene is TRBV7-6, the J gene TRBJ1-5, with 11 bases identical to TRBD1. The CDR3 extends over 18 amino acids. V trimming: 5 bases; J trimming: 0 bases; junction bases outside the gene matches: 9. Germline V lookup: CDR1 SGHVS, CDR2 FNYEAQ. CDR3 protein: CASSPGQGGGYSNQPQHF. CDR3 DNA sequence: TGTGCCAGCAGCCCGGGACAGGGGGGCGGTTATAGCAATCAGCCCCAGCATTTT.

As for this clone: Other DNA sequences from this sample encode an identical CDR3 as well. The rearrangement joins TRBV7-9 to TRBJ1-3; D unclear. Trimming cost V 1 base and J 0 bases, with 4 bases left between them. This CDR3 comprises 14 residues. CDR1 is SEHNR, CDR2 FQNEAQ, per germline (reference sequence). This chain's CDR3 is CASSLGSSGNTIYF. The DNA of the CDR3 is TGTGCCAGCAGCTTAGGCAGCTCTGGAAACACCATATATTTT.

The chain has TRBV18 and TRBJ2-1; tentative D call: TRBD2 (6 bases). V dropped 6 bases and J dropped 7 bases, with 16 bases sitting between them. Germline CDR1 reads KGHSH; CDR2 reads LQKENI. The CDR3 consists of 14 residues. CDR3 sequence (DNA): TGTGCCAGCTCGGACTACGCCGGGAAAAATGAGCAGTTCTTC. It translates to CASSDYAGKNEQFF.

J is TRBJ2-7 and V is TRBV2; D is unclear. Germline-derived CDR1 and CDR2 are SNHLY and FYNNEI. V was clipped by 8 bases and J by 3 bases, with 11 bases between them. The CDR3 consists of 12 residues. CDR3 sequence reads: CASRLIDYEQYF. Here the CDR3 DNA reads TGTGCCAGCCGACTTATAGACTACGAGCAGTACTTC.

The chain joins TRBV11-2 to TRBJ2-5; D is perhaps TRBD2 (6 bases). Trimming stripped 1 base from V and 4 bases from J, with 16 bases between. There are 16 residues in the CDR3. Germline CDR1 SGHAT, CDR2 FQNNGV. The CDR3 DNA sequence: TGTGCCAGCAGCTTAGGGGTCGGGACTTACAGAGAGACCCAGTACTTC. It specifies CASSLGVGTYRETQYF. Combining the CDR3 with reference TRBV11-2 and TRBJ2-5 gives the whole variable domain EAGVAQSPRYKIIEKRQSVAFWCNPISGHATLYWYQQILGQGPKLLIQFQNNGVVDDSQLPKDRFSAERLKGVDSTLKIQPAKLEDSAVYLCASSLGVGTYRETQYFGPGTRLLVL.

V is TRBV19 and J is TRBJ1-3; the D gene is possibly TRBD1 (6 bases). Germline-derived CDR1 and CDR2 are LNHDA and SQIVND (reference sequence). The CDR3 has 13 amino acids. V lost 5 bases, J lost 4 bases, and 9 bases lay in between. CDR3 coding DNA: TGTGCCAGTAGTTGGGGGCGAGGAAACACCATATATTTT. Its translation: CASSWGRGNTIYF.

The rearrangement uses TRBV5-6 and TRBJ1-5, with D unclear. The CDR3 contains 9 residues. Germline V CDR1 and CDR2: SGHDT, YYEEEE. V shed 1 base and J shed 13 bases, with 3 bases lying between them. CDR3 sequence reads: CASSLPQHF. CDR3 nucleotide sequence: TGTGCCAGCAGCTTGCCACAGCATTTT.

The chain couples TRBV5-4 to TRBJ1-1; TRBD1 aligns across 9 bases. CDR1 SGHNT and CDR2 YYREEE come from the germline V gene (reference sequence). The length of the CDR3 is 13 residues. V shed 5 bases, J shed 6 bases, and the junction held 5 bases outside the gene matches. CDR3 protein: CASRLQGAPEAFF. The CDR3 DNA follows: TGTGCCAGCAGATTACAGGGGGCCCCTGAAGCTTTCTTT.

This chain connects TRBV7-3 to TRBJ2-3; 10 nucleotides match TRBD2. The CDR3 has 15 amino acids. V trimming: 3 bases; J trimming: 5 bases; junction bases outside the gene matches: 5. CDR1 SGHTA and CDR2 FQGTGA come from the germline V gene. The CDR3 here is CASSLSLAGVDTQYF. CDR3 DNA: TGTGCCAGCAGCTTGAGTCTAGCGGGAGTAGATACGCAGTATTTT. Together with reference TRBV7-3 and TRBJ2-3, the CDR3 gives the full variable domain: GAGVSQTPSNKVTEKGKYVELRCDPISGHTALYWYRQSLGQGPEFLIYFQGTGAADDSGLPNDRFFAVRPEGSVSTLKIQRTERGDSAVYLCASSLSLAGVDTQYFGPGTRLTVL.

The V and J genes are TRBV27 and TRBJ2-1, with D tentatively TRBD1 (6 bases). The CDR3 runs to 16 residues. Germline values: CDR1 MNHEY, CDR2 SMNVEV (reference sequence). V was trimmed by 0 bases and J by 7 bases, leaving 16 bases between them. The CDR3: CASSLSQGLSVNEQFF. The CDR3 coding sequence is TGTGCCAGCAGTTTATCACAGGGTTTGAGTGTAAATGAGCAGTTCTTC.

CDR3 sequence reads: CATSDRTGTTEAFF. The CDR3 coding sequence is TGTGCCACCAGTGATCGGACAGGGACCACTGAAGCTTTCTTT. The chain recombines TRBV24-1 with TRBJ1-1; 8 bases line up with TRBD1. CDR1 KGHDR and CDR2 SFDVKD come from the germline V gene. CDR3 size: 14 residues. The J segment lost 4 bases and the V segment lost 3 bases, leaving 3 bases of the junction unmatched.

This chain joins TRBV3-1 (or the pseudogene TRBV3-2) and TRBJ1-5, with a weak D call TRBD1 (6 bases). The germline V gene has CDR1 LGHDT and CDR2 YNNKEL (reference sequence). V gave up 0 bases and J gave up 10 bases, with 13 bases separating them. The CDR3 has 14 residues. CDR3 protein: CASSQDQGWGPQHF. The DNA for the CDR3 is TGTGCCAGCAGCCAAGATCAGGGGTGGGGCCCCCAGCATTTT.

The chain employs TRBV6-5 and TRBJ2-7; possible D gene TRBD2, 6 bases. The germline V gene encodes CDR1 MNHEY and CDR2 SVGAGI. The CDR3 extends over 12 amino acids. V lost 5 bases and J lost 7, with 12 bases in between. The CDR3 region has the DNA TGTGCCAGCAGTACGGGGGTATGGGAGCAGTACTTC. Encoded protein: CASSTGVWEQYF.

The table lists this clone with a count of one. The V gene is TRBV28, the J gene TRBJ2-1; TRBD1 might be the D (6 bases). V was cut by 6 bases and J by 0 bases, with 9 bases left in between. There are 14 residues in the CDR3. Germline V lookup: CDR1 MDHEN, CDR2 SYDVKM. CDR3 sequence (DNA): TGTGCCAGCAGACAGGACAGCTCCTACAATGAGCAGTTCTTC. Amino acid sequence: CASRQDSSYNEQFF.

Only a few counts were recorded for this clone. In DNA form, the CDR3 reads TGTGCCAGCAGCTATGGAGGGCAGGCGCCGACGAACACTGAAGCTTTCTTT. Translating it yields CASSYGGQAPTNTEAFF. J is TRBJ1-1 and V is TRBV5-4, with D unresolved. Per the germline V gene, CDR1 is SGHNT and CDR2 is YYREEE (reference sequence). The CDR3 is 17 amino acids. Trimming took off 3 bases at V and 1 base at J, with 19 bases between the two ends.

The J gene is TRBJ2-6, the V gene TRBV19; a possible D gene is TRBD1 (6 bases). Germline V gene lookup returns CDR1 LNHDA and CDR2 SQIVND (reference sequence). Trimming shortened V by 4 bases and J by 2 bases, and 15 bases separated the two germline ends. The CDR3 totals 17 residues. The CDR3 sequence is CASSTDRPWAGANVLTF. The CDR3 DNA sequence: TGTGCCAGTAGTACTGACAGGCCATGGGCTGGGGCCAACGTCCTGACTTTC. The full variable domain, with the rest looked up from reference TRBV19 and TRBJ2-6, is DGGITQSPKYLFRKEGQNVTLSCEQNLNHDAMYWYRQDPGQGLRLIYYSQIVNDFQKGDIAEGYSVSREKKESFPLTVTSAQKNPTAFYLCASSTDRPWAGANVLTFGAGSRLTVL.